Below are 22 T cell receptor beta chains sequenced from a single sample in a study of Graves' ophthalmopathy and Graves' hyperthyroidism. From RNA, the CDR3 regions of TCR beta chains were amplified and sequenced. The authors performed first-round RT-PCR with HTBI primers and then a second-round multiplex PCR. Using its own MiXCR run on the multiplex PCR reads, TCRdb lists one record per CDR3 protein. This sample carries about 480,000 distinct CDR3 sequences, about an eighth of them seen once, and the ten largest clones take roughly 9.8%. The sequenced material came from blood. The origin of the receptors is a woman younger than 45 with Graves' ophthalmopathy.

This clonotype was recorded at least ten times. The chain joins TRBV12-3 or TRBV12-4 to TRBJ2-2; TRBD2 agrees at 7 bases. The CDR3 has 13 residues. Trimming cost V 7 bases and J 7 bases; bases outside gene matches: 6. The CDR3 loop is CASTLGGYGELFF. DNA of the CDR3: TGTGCCAGCACCTTGGGGGGGTACGGGGAGCTGTTTTTT.

In this sample, this clonotype turned up a few times. The CDR3 DNA follows: TGTGCCAGCAGCCAGGAGCACTATGGCTACACCTTC. Protein product: CASSQEHYGYTF. The rearrangement uses TRBV3-1 and TRBJ1-2; D unclear. With 3 bases removed from V and 3 bases from J, the gap between germline ends came to 5 bases. This CDR3 is 12 amino acids long. Germline values: CDR1 LGHDT, CDR2 YNNKEL (reference sequence).

This sequence joins TRBV12-3 or TRBV12-4 and TRBJ1-2; TRBD1 is a possible D gene (5 bases). The CDR3 sequence is 14 residues long. V dropped 2 bases and J dropped 8 bases, with 15 bases sitting between them. The CDR3 reads CASSLYQGSYGYTF. CDR3 nucleotides: TGTGCCAGCAGTTTATACCAGGGTTCTTACGGCTACACCTTC.

Comment on this clonotype: This may come from a read error, since a much larger clone is one base off. The chain is built from TRBV7-9 and TRBJ2-5; 8 nucleotides line up with TRBD2. The CDR3 is 14 residues long. Germline CDR1 is SEHNR and CDR2 is FQNEAQ (reference sequence). Written as DNA, the CDR3 is TGTGCCAGCAGTCACCCGGGAGGGGTAGAGACCCATTACTTC. Encoded protein: CASSHPGGVETHYF.

This clonotype showed up many times. CDR3 DNA: TGTGCCAGCACGGGACTAGTTGAGGATGACGAGCAGTACTTC. Translation: CASTGLVEDDEQYF. This chain joins TRBV6-2 or TRBV6-3 and TRBJ2-7; 8 positions agree with TRBD2. From germline, CDR1 is MNHEY and CDR2 SVGEGT. The CDR3 totals 14 residues. V was pared by 7 bases and J by 5 bases, with 10 bases of the junction left unmatched.

This clonotype occurred many times. This sequence joins TRBV19 and TRBJ1-1; D ambiguous. V shed 6 bases and J shed 0 bases, with 11 bases lying between them. CDR1 and CDR2 (germline): LNHDA, SQIVND (reference sequence). The CDR3 spans 14 residues. CDR3 region: CASRWSGMNTEAFF. In DNA form, the CDR3 reads TGTGCCAGTAGATGGTCCGGGATGAACACTGAAGCTTTCTTT.

This clonotype was observed at least ten times. The chain links TRBV15 to TRBJ2-7; D assignment may be TRBD1 or TRBD2 (5 bases each). Germline V gives CDR1 LNHNV, CDR2 YYDKDF (reference sequence). V was pared by 9 bases and J by 2 bases, with 17 bases between. This CDR3 has 14 amino acids. The CDR3 sequence: CATSPGALTYEQYF. The CDR3 region has the DNA TGTGCCACATCCCCCGGGGCCCTTACCTACGAGCAGTACTTC. Drawing the rest from reference TRBV15 and TRBJ2-7, the complete variable domain is DAMVIQNPRYQVTQFGKPVTLSCSQTLNHNVMYWYQQKSSQAPKLLFHYYDKDFNNEADTPDNFQSRRPNTSFCFLDIRSPGLGDTAMYLCATSPGALTYEQYFGPGTRLTVT.

The chain recombines TRBV3-1 with TRBJ2-5; no definite D call. V lost 1 base, J lost 2 bases, and 11 bases lay in between. Germline V gives CDR1 LGHDT, CDR2 YNNKEL (reference sequence). There are 15 residues in the CDR3. CDR3 bases: TGTGCCAGCAGCCAAGTGACCTTCCCTCAAGAGACCCAGTACTTC. It is translated as CASSQVTFPQETQYF.

This chain uses TRBV6-2 or TRBV6-3 with TRBJ2-5, with D perhaps TRBD2 (7 bases). V dropped 6 bases and J dropped 2 bases, with 16 bases sitting between them. The germline V gene has CDR1 MNHEY and CDR2 SVGEGT. The CDR3 consists of 15 residues. As DNA, the CDR3 is TGTGCCAGCAGACGTCCGGGGGGCGCGCAAGAGACCCAGTACTTC. Its translation: CASRRPGGAQETQYF.

The chain employs TRBV4-1 and TRBJ2-5, with D possibly being TRBD2 (5 bases). Looked up from germline, CDR1 is MGHRA and CDR2 is YSYEKL. V lost 1 base, J lost 7 bases, and 19 bases lay in between. The CDR3 totals 16 residues. The CDR3 region has the DNA TGCGCCAGCAGCCAAGGGTCAGCGGACCGCCCAGGGACCCAGTACTTC. Translating it yields CASSQGSADRPGTQYF.

At least ten counts were recorded for this clonotype. The chain uses TRBV28 and TRBJ2-7, with D possibly being TRBD1 (5 bases). The CDR3 has 14 residues. CDR1 and CDR2 from the germline V gene are MDHEN and SYDVKM. V lost 6 bases and J lost 1, with 13 bases in between. The DNA for the CDR3 is TGTGCCAGCAGGCATACTGACAGATCCTACGAGCAGTACTTC. Its protein is CASRHTDRSYEQYF.

This clonotype has ten or more counts. J is TRBJ1-6 and V is TRBV30; D is perhaps TRBD1 (5 bases). The CDR3 has 15 amino acids. V dropped 4 bases and J dropped 4 bases, with 14 bases sitting between them. The germline gives CDR1 GTSNPN, CDR2 SVGIG (reference sequence). The CDR3 reads CAWNRGEAYNSPLHF. For the CDR3, the DNA is TGTGCCTGGAATCGGGGGGAAGCTTATAATTCACCCCTCCACTTT.

In this sample, this clonotype turned up many times. The chain has TRBV6-2 or TRBV6-3 and TRBJ2-7; D gene uncertain. The germline gives CDR1 MNHEY, CDR2 SVGEGT. V lost 3 bases and J 2 bases, leaving 8 bases between the germline ends. The CDR3 sequence is 13 residues long. The CDR3 sequence is CASSYSRTYEQYF. Here the CDR3 DNA reads TGTGCCAGCAGTTATTCGAGGACCTACGAGCAGTACTTC.

This clonotype was detected ten times or more. The V gene is TRBV9, the J gene TRBJ1-1; D is unclear. With 4 bases removed from V and 0 bases from J, the gap between germline ends came to 13 bases. Germline loops: CDR1 SGDLS, CDR2 YYNGEE. The CDR3 runs to 15 residues. The CDR3 nucleotides read TGTGCCAGCAGCCCTCTCGCGGGGTTGAACACTGAAGCTTTCTTT. Translating gives CASSPLAGLNTEAFF.

Notes on this clonotype: Being one base from a much bigger clone, this may be a read error. The chain links TRBV27 to TRBJ2-2, with 7 bases aligning to TRBD1. Per the germline V gene, CDR1 is MNHEY and CDR2 is SMNVEV (reference sequence). The CDR3 loop spans 14 amino acids. CDR3 protein: CVSSRGRVAGELFF. In DNA form, the CDR3 reads TGTGTCAGCAGTAGGGGGCGCGTAGCCGGGGAGCTGTTTTTT.

This clonotype has a count of ten or more. CDR3 coding DNA: TGTGCCACCAGTGCTTCCAACAGGGGGGGCGGCTACACCTTC. It codes for CATSASNRGGGYTF. The rearrangement uses TRBV24-1 and TRBJ1-2, with 8 bases fitting TRBD1. The CDR3 length is 14 residues. The J segment lost 8 bases and the V segment lost 5 bases, leaving 9 bases of the junction unmatched. Germline V gene sequence: CDR1 KGHDR, CDR2 SFDVKD.

This clonotype has at least ten counts. This rearrangement joins TRBV7-6 to TRBJ1-3, with 7 bases matching TRBD1. This CDR3 region has 15 residues. Trimming removed 4 bases from V and 4 bases from J; junction bases left unmatched: 7. CDR1 is SGHVS, CDR2 FNYEAQ, per germline. CDR3 sequence reads: CASSYRSGGGNTIYF. Here the CDR3 DNA reads TGTGCCAGCAGCTACCGATCAGGGGGAGGAAACACCATATATTTT.

Ten or more counts support this clonotype. This chain joins TRBV2 and TRBJ1-3, with a possible D match to TRBD1 (5 bases). V lost 6 bases and J 2 bases, leaving 8 bases between the germline ends. Germline V gene sequence: CDR1 SNHLY, CDR2 FYNNEI. The CDR3 has 13 amino acids. Here the CDR3 reads CASRGTAGNTIYF. The CDR3 DNA sequence: TGTGCCAGCAGAGGGACGGCTGGAAACACCATATATTTT.

The table lists this clonotype with many counts. The CDR3 here is CASSYRPGGMAEAFF. The CDR3 nucleotides read TGTGCCAGCAGTTATAGGCCAGGCGGAATGGCTGAAGCTTTCTTT. V and J are TRBV6-5 and TRBJ1-1, with D unclear. Germline loops: CDR1 MNHEY, CDR2 SVGAGI. This CDR3 region has 15 residues. V dropped 3 bases and J dropped 6 bases, with 17 bases sitting between them.

At least ten counts were recorded for this clonotype. This chain uses TRBV27 with TRBJ2-2, with 7 bases that match TRBD1. This CDR3 comprises 15 residues. With 6 bases clipped from V and 0 bases from J, the junction kept 4 bases outside the gene matches. Per the germline V gene, CDR1 is MNHEY and CDR2 is SMNVEV (reference sequence). The CDR3 loop reads CASSRDSSNTGELFF. CDR3 coding DNA: TGTGCCAGCAGCCGGGACAGCTCGAACACCGGGGAGCTGTTTTTT.

Details on this clonotype: This clone may be a read error of a much larger clone one base away. This chain connects TRBV7-2 to TRBJ2-5; 10 bases line up with TRBD1. CDR3 size: 16 residues. The germline V gene encodes CDR1 SGHTA and CDR2 FQGNSA. This chain's CDR3 is CASSPPDRGRIETRYF. In nucleotides, the CDR3 is TGTGCCAGCAGCCCACCGGACAGGGGGAGAATAGAGACCCGGTACTTC.

This clonotype was detected many times. This chain connects TRBV28 to TRBJ2-7, with D tentatively TRBD1 or TRBD2 (5 bases each). The germline gives CDR1 MDHEN, CDR2 SYDVKM. The length of the CDR3 is 17 residues. The V gene lost 4 bases and the J gene lost 5 bases, with 24 bases spanning the gap. CDR3 in amino acids: CASSWGKKISLRDEQYF. CDR3 DNA sequence: TGTGCCAGCAGTTGGGGGAAAAAAATCTCTCTTAGGGACGAGCAGTACTTC. The variable domain in full, completed from reference TRBV28 and TRBJ2-7, reads DVKVTQSSRYLVKRTGEKVFLECVQDMDHENMFWYRQDPGLGLRLIYFSYDVKMKEKGDIPEGYSVSREKKERFSLILESASTNQTSMYLCASSWGKKISLRDEQYFGPGTRLTVT.